These 18 T cell receptor beta chains share one sample of origin, sequenced in a study of T cell repertoires in aging, cancer and after chemotherapy. Amplification of TCR beta used genomic DNA extracted from peripheral blood. A mixed TRB-A/B primer pool amplified rearranged TRB by multiplex touch-down PCR. TCRdb processed the multiplex PCR reads anew with MiXCR; each CDR3 protein has one entry. The sample includes roughly 5,300 distinct CDR3 sequences, 25% to 35% of them seen just once. Sequencing was carried out using blood. Receptors originate from a human donor with a solid tumor.

The chain employs TRBV7-9 and TRBJ2-7, with 12 bases that match TRBD2. CDR1 is SEHNR, CDR2 FQNEAQ, per germline (reference sequence). The CDR3 loop spans 15 amino acids. Losses at the gene ends were 4 bases for V and 5 bases for J; bases not matched to a gene: 6. CDR3 nucleotides: TGTGCCAGCAGCTCACCGACTAGCGGGAGTAACGAGCAGTACTTC. Protein sequence: CASSSPTSGSNEQYF.

J is TRBJ2-5 and V is TRBV5-4; 7 bases align to TRBD1. CDR1 SGHNT and CDR2 YYREEE come from the germline V gene (reference sequence). Trimming at V came to 6 bases and at J to 5 bases, leaving 7 bases not matched to a gene. This CDR3 contains 13 residues. DNA of the CDR3: TGTGCCAGCACCCGGTCCAGGGGGGAGACCCAGTACTTC. It yields the protein CASTRSRGETQYF.

This clonotype is medium-sized (0.01 to 0.1%). The chain combines TRBV6-6 with TRBJ1-4, with D uncertain. V dropped 6 bases and J dropped 8 bases, with 10 bases sitting between them. The CDR3 totals 12 residues. The germline gives CDR1 MNHNY, CDR2 SVGAGI (reference sequence). Here the CDR3 reads CASRSSREKLFF. As DNA, the CDR3 is TGTGCCAGCAGATCCAGTAGGGAAAAACTGTTTTTT.

This clonotype is labeled large. The chain couples TRBV12-3 or TRBV12-4 to TRBJ2-7; D is ambiguous. The CDR3 spans 13 residues. Trimming removed 4 bases at V and 0 bases at J, with 7 bases between. The CDR3 protein is CASSSTISYEQYF. CDR3 DNA sequence: TGTGCCAGCAGTTCGACAATCTCCTACGAGCAGTACTTC.

By its share, this clonotype is medium-sized. The chain uses TRBV27 and TRBJ2-7, with TRBD2 matching 9 bases. V was clipped by 5 bases and J by 3 bases; unmatched bases: 5. CDR1 is MNHEY, CDR2 SMNVEV, per germline (reference sequence). This CDR3 is 14 amino acids long. The CDR3 nucleotides are TGTGCCAGCAGTACGACTAGCGGAAACTACGAGCAGTACTTC. This encodes CASSTTSGNYEQYF.

As for this clonotype: One base away lies a much larger clone, so this may be a sequencing read error. The chain couples TRBV6-5 to TRBJ1-2; tentatively, D is TRBD1 (5 bases). CDR1 and CDR2 from the germline V gene are MNHEY and SVGAGI. The CDR3 extends over 12 amino acids. V lost 8 bases to trimming and J lost 10 bases, with 17 bases between them. CDR3 region: CASEGSTDVYTF. CDR3 nucleotides: TGTGCCAGCGAGGGGTCCACGGACGTCTACACCTTC.

Worth noting for this clonotype: A much larger clone differs by one base, so this may be a read error. The gene calls are TRBV6-2 or TRBV6-3 and TRBJ2-1; D is tentatively TRBD1 or TRBD2 (5 bases each). CDR1 and CDR2 (germline): MNHEY, SVGEGT. The CDR3 has 16 residues. In nucleotides, the CDR3 is TGTGCCAGCAGCGCGAACCCGGGACGACAATACAATGAGCAGATCTTC. Translation: CASSANPGRQYNEQIF.

Concerning this clonotype: At one end the junction does not follow the germline gene, possibly because of a read error. The chain joins TRBV5-6 to TRBJ2-7; D is perhaps TRBD2 (5 bases). The V gene's germline CDR1 is SGHDT and CDR2 YYEEEE. The CDR3 length is 14 residues. DNA of the CDR3: TGCGCCAGCGGCCTGCGGCCCGACTCCTACGAGCAGTACTTC. Encoded protein: CASGLRPDSYEQYF. Based on the CDR3 plus reference TRBV5-6 and TRBJ2-7, the full variable domain is DAGVTQSPTHLIKTRGQQVTLRCSPKSGHDTVSWYQQALGQGPQFIFQYYEEEERQRGNFPDRFSGHQFPNYSSELNVNALLLGDSALYLCASGLRPDSYEQYFGPGTRLTVT.

The gene calls are TRBV4-3 and TRBJ2-3; 7 nucleotides match TRBD2. CDR3 length equals 17 residues. J lost 4 bases, V lost 0 bases, and 10 bases had no gene match. CDR1 and CDR2 (germline): LGHNA, YSLEER. The CDR3, as DNA: TGCGCCAGCAGCCAAGATGGCGCGGGAGCCGAGGCAGATACGCAGTATTTT. It translates to CASSQDGAGAEADTQYF.

This clonotype ranks as medium-sized. This chain uses TRBV29-1 with TRBJ2-5; D might be TRBD2 (5 bases). The CDR3 consists of 12 residues. Trimming left V 7 bases short and J 5 bases short, with 14 bases between. Germline values: CDR1 SQVTM, CDR2 ANQGSEA. CDR3 nucleotides: TGCAGCGCCGAAGAGGGAAAGGAGACCCAGTACTTC. Translation: CSAEEGKETQYF.

As to this clonotype: A read error is possible here, since a much larger clone lies one base away. The chain recombines TRBV19 with TRBJ2-7; 8 bases fit TRBD2. CDR1 is LNHDA, CDR2 SQIVND, per germline (reference sequence). The CDR3 covers 15 residues. This CDR3 is CASSSPGGTIYEQCF. The DNA for the CDR3 is TGTGCCAGTAGTTCCCCGGGAGGGACAATCTACGAGCAGTGCTTC.

By proportion, this clonotype is medium-sized. The chain carries TRBV27 and TRBJ2-3; TRBD1 aligns across 9 bases. Trimming removed 3 bases from V and 4 bases from J; junction bases left unmatched: 8. This CDR3 contains 16 residues. Germline CDR1 reads MNHEY; CDR2 reads SMNVEV (reference sequence). In DNA form, the CDR3 reads TGTGCCAGCAGTTTCCAACCGGGACAGGGATCAGATACGCAGTATTTT. Protein sequence: CASSFQPGQGSDTQYF.

This clonotype is medium-sized in the sample. The CDR3 sequence is CASSYSDSRRNGYTF. CDR3 nucleotide sequence: TGTGCCAGCAGTTACTCGGACAGCAGAAGGAATGGCTACACCTTC. The chain carries TRBV6-5 and TRBJ1-2; TRBD1 is a possible D gene (6 bases). The ends were cut back, 0 bases at V and 6 bases at J, with 14 bases in the middle. The CDR3 consists of 15 residues. Germline-derived CDR1 and CDR2 are MNHEY and SVGAGI.

The chain employs TRBV27 and TRBJ1-6; D not resolved. The V and J ends lost 6 bases and 10 bases respectively, with 16 bases between them. Germline V lookup: CDR1 MNHEY, CDR2 SMNVEV (reference sequence). This CDR3 has 14 residues. The DNA of the CDR3 is TGTGCCAGCAGCCACGACCGACCCTTGTCACCCCTCCACTTT. This encodes CASSHDRPLSPLHF.

In this sample, this clonotype is medium-sized. The V and J genes are TRBV19 and TRBJ2-2, with no clear D. Germline V lookup: CDR1 LNHDA, CDR2 SQIVND (reference sequence). The CDR3 runs 13 residues. V was cut by 5 bases and J by 7 bases, with 11 bases left in between. CDR3 loop: CASSPRSVGELFF. In DNA form, the CDR3 reads TGTGCCAGTAGTCCCAGGTCCGTCGGGGAGCTGTTTTTT.

This chain joins TRBV27 and TRBJ2-2, with 11 bases identical to TRBD2. Trimming removed 5 bases from V and 4 bases from J; junction bases left unmatched: 6. In germline, CDR1 is MNHEY, CDR2 SMNVEV (reference sequence). The CDR3 consists of 16 residues. The DNA of the CDR3 is TGTGCCAGCAGTCCGGGACTAGCGGTCCTCACCGGGGAGCTGTTTTTT. This sequence encodes CASSPGLAVLTGELFF.

In its sample, this clonotype was seen once. The chain uses TRBV28 and TRBJ2-5; the D is unclear. Trimming removed 5 bases at V and 6 bases at J, with 10 bases between. There are 12 residues in the CDR3. Germline V CDR1 and CDR2: MDHEN, SYDVKM. The CDR3: CASSTVEQTQYF. The CDR3, as DNA: TGTGCCAGCAGTACTGTGGAGCAGACCCAGTACTTC.

In the case of this clonotype: The junction departs from the called germline gene at one end, perhaps through a read error. The chain combines TRBV4-3 with TRBJ2-7, with 7 bases that match TRBD1. Germline V gene sequence: CDR1 LGHNA, CDR2 YSLEER. The CDR3 is 16 amino acids. As DNA, the CDR3 is TGTGCCAGCAGCCCGACGCTGACAGGGCGAGCCTACGAGCAGTACTTC. Protein: CASSPTLTGRAYEQYF.